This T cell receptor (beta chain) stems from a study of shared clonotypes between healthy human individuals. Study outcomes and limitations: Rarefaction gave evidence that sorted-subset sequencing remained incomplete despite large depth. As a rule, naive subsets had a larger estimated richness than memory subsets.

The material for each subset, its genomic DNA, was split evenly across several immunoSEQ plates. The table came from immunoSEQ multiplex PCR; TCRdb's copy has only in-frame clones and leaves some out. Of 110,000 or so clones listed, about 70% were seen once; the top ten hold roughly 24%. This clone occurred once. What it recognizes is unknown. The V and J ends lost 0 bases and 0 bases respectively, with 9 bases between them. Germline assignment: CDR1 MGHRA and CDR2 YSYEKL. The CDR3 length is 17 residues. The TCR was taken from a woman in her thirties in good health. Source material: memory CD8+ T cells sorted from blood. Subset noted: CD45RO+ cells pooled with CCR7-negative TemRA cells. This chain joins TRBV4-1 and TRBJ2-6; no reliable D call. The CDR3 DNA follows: TGCGCCAGCAGCCAAGAGCTGGCCGACTCTGGGGCCAACGTCCTGACTTTC. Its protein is CASSQELADSGANVLTF.